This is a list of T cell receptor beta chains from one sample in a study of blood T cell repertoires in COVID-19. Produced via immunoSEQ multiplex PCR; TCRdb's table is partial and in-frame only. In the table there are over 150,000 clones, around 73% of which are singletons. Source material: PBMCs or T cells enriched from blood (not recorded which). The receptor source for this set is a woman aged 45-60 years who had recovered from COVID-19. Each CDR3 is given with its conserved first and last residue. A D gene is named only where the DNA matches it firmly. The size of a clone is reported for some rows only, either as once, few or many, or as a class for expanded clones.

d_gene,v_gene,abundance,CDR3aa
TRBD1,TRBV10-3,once,CAISDFRGTGAGNTIYF
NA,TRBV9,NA,CASSPQGSQREQYF
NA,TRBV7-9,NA,CASSLDSSREQYF
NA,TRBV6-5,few,CATGSGTGYEQYF
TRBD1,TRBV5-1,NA,CASSLEGGALNPQHF
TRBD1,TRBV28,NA,CASLLGQGPNSPLHF
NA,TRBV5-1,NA,CASSLQGWRYEQYF
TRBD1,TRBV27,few,CASSLWGQGNEKLFF
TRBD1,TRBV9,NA,CASSGQGDFYNEQFF
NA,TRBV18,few,CASSPEVQVNYGYTF
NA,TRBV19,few,CASSEGFLGREQYF
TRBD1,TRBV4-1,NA,CASSRLQGSRTDTQYF
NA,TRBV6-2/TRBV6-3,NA,CASSSGVQSNEQFF
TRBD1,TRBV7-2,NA,CASSFLLGQGASNEQFF
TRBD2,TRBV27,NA,CASSLAAGGPYTQYF
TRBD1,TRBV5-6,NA,CASSLRFFAGTGHYNEQFF
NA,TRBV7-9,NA,CASSLAGGLNEQFF
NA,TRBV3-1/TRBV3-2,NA,CASSQRLSSTDTQYF
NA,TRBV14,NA,CASSQDRIPRGSSYNEQFF
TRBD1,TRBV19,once,CASSINRGQGSRNTIYF
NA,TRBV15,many,CATSRLPQYEQYF
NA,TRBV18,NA,CASSPEDRGPQHF
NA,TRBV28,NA,CASKAGLYNSPLHF
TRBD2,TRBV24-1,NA,CATSAPGTSGWDEQFF
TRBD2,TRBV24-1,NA,CATSDARASGIDNEQFF
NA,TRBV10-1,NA,CASSPGDNEQFF
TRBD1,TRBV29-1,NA,CSAGGTGSGNQPQHF
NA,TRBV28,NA,CASSNRVAGELFF
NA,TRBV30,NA,CAWSRGGNTEAFF
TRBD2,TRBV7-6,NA,CASSLRGGTGELFF
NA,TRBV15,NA,CATSRDGGASYEQYF
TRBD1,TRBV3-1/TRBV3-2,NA,CASRGAQGAHNEQFF
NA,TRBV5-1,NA,CASSLAGVAGNTIYF
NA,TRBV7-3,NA,CASSLQYEGAPLIF
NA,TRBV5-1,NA,CASSLLGDYEQYF
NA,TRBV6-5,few,CATSQGPTNEKLFF
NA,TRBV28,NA,CASSALGTGDQPQHF
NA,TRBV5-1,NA,CASSFDGGSTDTQYF
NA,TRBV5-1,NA,CASSLATGPSEKLFF
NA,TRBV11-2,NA,CASSLDQATGNTIYF
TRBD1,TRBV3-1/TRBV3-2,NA,CASSPGSGRQGAKSYEQYF
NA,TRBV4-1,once,CASSQSGTAGPGANVLTF
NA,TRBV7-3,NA,CASSLISESSSYNEQFF
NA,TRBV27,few,CASSFWGSGGVPYEQYF
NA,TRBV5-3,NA,CARSSPSARSYEQYF
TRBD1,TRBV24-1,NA,CATNSGTGDYEQYF
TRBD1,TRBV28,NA,CASSTRTGYNQPQHF
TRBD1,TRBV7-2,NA,CASSLGGQGARGYTF
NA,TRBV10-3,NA,CATRQEVTEAFF
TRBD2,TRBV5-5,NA,CASSLGQGSGTSVYEQYF
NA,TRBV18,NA,CASSPGGGNEKLFF